This T cell receptor beta chain is from a study of shared clonotypes between healthy human individuals. Naive CD8 cells comprised CD45RO-negative, CCR7-positively selected cells, excluding terminally differentiated effector memory CD45RA+ cells. Samples underwent the assay at deep level. Genomic DNA per cell subset filled all wells of several immunoSEQ plates. Only in-frame clones appear in the TCRdb table, and some are missing; sequencing was by immunoSEQ multiplex PCR. The table has 550,000 to 750,000 clones, around 95% seen once. As concerns this clone: Antigen unknown.

Study-wide results and caveats: When compared with the clonotypes that were shared by all four sorted-subset donors, the non-shared clonotypes turned out to have lower generation probabilities.

The source material was naive CD8+ T cells sorted from blood. The source of this sequence is a woman younger than 45 in good health.

The CDR3 here is CASSPRQGEDYGYTF. CDR3 sequence (DNA): TGTGCCAGCAGCCCCAGACAGGGGGAGGACTATGGCTACACCTTC. The chain recombines TRBV7-8 with TRBJ1-2, with 9 positions matching TRBD1. The J segment lost 3 bases and the V segment lost 5 bases, leaving 7 bases of the junction unmatched. This CDR3 has 15 residues. From germline, CDR1 is SGHVS and CDR2 FQNEAQ. The full variable domain, rest sourced from reference TRBV7-8 and TRBJ1-2, is GAGVSQSPRYKVAKRGQDVALRCDPISGHVSLFWYQQALGQGPEFLTYFQNEAQLDKSGLPSDRFFAERPEGSVSTLKIQRTQQEDSAVYLCASSPRQGEDYGYTFGSGTRLTVV.